These 6 T cell receptor beta chains came from one sample sequenced in a study of blood T cell repertoires in COVID-19. TCRdb's copy holds only in-frame clones and misses some; the assay was immunoSEQ multiplex PCR. The data contain about 190,000 clones, 84% of them singletons. The sample taken for sequencing was peripheral blood. The receptors were sampled from a woman in her seventies with active or convalescent COVID-19.

The CDR3 loop is CAWSSELWSPYNEQFF. The DNA for the CDR3 is TGTGCCTGGAGTTCCGAGCTCTGGTCCCCCTACAATGAGCAGTTCTTC. This chain joins TRBV30 and TRBJ2-1; D gene ambiguous. The V gene lost 2 bases and the J gene lost 2 bases, with 16 bases spanning the gap. The CDR3 length is 16 residues. Germline CDR1 GTSNPN, CDR2 SVGIG (reference sequence).

The chain couples TRBV2 to TRBJ2-4, with 9 bases that match TRBD1. The CDR3 has 16 amino acids. The trim removed 3 bases at V and 6 bases at J, leaving 9 bases unmatched. Per germline, CDR1 SNHLY and CDR2 FYNNEI. The DNA for the CDR3 is TGTGCCAGCAGTGACGCCACAGGGGGCTTAGGAAACATTCAGTACTTC. Its protein product is CASSDATGGLGNIQYF.

The chain recombines TRBV4-1 with TRBJ2-3; TRBD2 aligns across 15 bases. The germline V gene encodes CDR1 MGHRA and CDR2 YSYEKL. The CDR3 runs to 18 residues. V lost 0 bases to trimming and J lost 5 bases; unmatched junction nucleotides: 6. The CDR3 sequence: CASSQERTSGRAKDTQYF. CDR3 sequence (DNA): TGCGCCAGCAGCCAAGAGAGGACTAGCGGGAGGGCCAAAGATACGCAGTATTTT.

This chain joins TRBV9 and TRBJ2-3; tentatively, D is TRBD2 (5 bases). Germline V gene data show CDR1 as SGDLS and CDR2 as YYNGEE. The CDR3 has 15 residues. V lost 3 bases, J lost 1 base, and 12 bases lay in between. In nucleotides, the CDR3 is TGTGCCAGCAGCGGGGAGTTAACCGGCACAGATACGCAGTATTTT. This gives the protein CASSGELTGTDTQYF.

This clone was recorded once. The chain links TRBV11-3 to TRBJ2-3, with a weak D call TRBD2 (5 bases). In germline, CDR1 is SGHNT, CDR2 YENEEA. There are 18 residues in the CDR3. Trimming left V 6 bases short and J 2 bases short, with 24 bases between. The CDR3 loop is CASRHPIEGGPPTDTQYF. The CDR3 bases are TGTGCCAGCAGACACCCCATTGAGGGCGGCCCGCCCACAGATACGCAGTATTTT.

The chain is built from TRBV10-3 and TRBJ2-1; TRBD2 agrees at 11 bases. This CDR3 spans 17 amino acids. With V trimmed by 3 bases and J by 4 bases, 8 bases remained unmatched. Germline V gene lookup returns CDR1 ENHRY and CDR2 SYGVKD. Here the CDR3 reads CAISDLRLAGIYNEQFF. For the CDR3, the DNA is TGTGCCATCAGTGACCTAAGACTAGCGGGAATATACAATGAGCAGTTCTTC.